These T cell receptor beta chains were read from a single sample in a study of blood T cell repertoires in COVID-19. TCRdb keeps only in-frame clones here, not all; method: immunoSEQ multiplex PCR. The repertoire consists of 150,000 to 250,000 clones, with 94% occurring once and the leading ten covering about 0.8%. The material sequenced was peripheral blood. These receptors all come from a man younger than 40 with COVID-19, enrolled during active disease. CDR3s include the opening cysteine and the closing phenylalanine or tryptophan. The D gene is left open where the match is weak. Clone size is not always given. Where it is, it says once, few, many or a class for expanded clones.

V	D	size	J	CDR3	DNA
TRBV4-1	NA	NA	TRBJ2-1	CASSQTGGTYNEQFF	TGCGCCAGCAGCCAAACGGGGGGCACATACAATGAGCAGTTCTTC
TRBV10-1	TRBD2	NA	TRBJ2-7	CASSEYQTSGTYEQYF	TGCGCCAGCAGTGAGTATCAAACTAGCGGTACCTACGAGCAGTACTTC
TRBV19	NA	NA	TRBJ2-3	CASSQGYGSWDTQYF	TGTGCCAGTAGTCAGGGTTACGGGAGTTGGGATACGCAGTATTTT
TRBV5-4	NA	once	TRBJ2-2	CASSAQGFGAGELFF	TGTGCCAGCAGCGCTCAGGGGTTTGGGGCCGGGGAGCTGTTTTTT
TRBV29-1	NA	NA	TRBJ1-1	CSVSRGRAKNTEAFF	TGCAGCGTGTCGCGTGGGAGGGCGAAGAACACTGAAGCTTTCTTT
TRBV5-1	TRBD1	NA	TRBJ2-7	CASSLVGGQVSYEQYF	TGCGCCAGCAGCTTGGTAGGGGGACAGGTTTCCTACGAGCAGTACTTC
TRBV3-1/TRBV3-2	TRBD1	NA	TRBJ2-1	CASSAGPTGGDIEQFF	TGTGCCAGCAGCGCGGGACCGACAGGGGGGGATATTGAGCAGTTCTTC
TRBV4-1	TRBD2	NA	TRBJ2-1	CASSPKVEREGEQFF	TGCGCCAGCAGCCCCAAGGTGGAGCGGGAGGGTGAGCAGTTCTTC
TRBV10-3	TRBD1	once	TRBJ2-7	CAISSDRGPREQYF	TGTGCCATCAGTTCGGACAGGGGGCCGCGCGAGCAGTACTTC
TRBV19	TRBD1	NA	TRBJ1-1	CATCETGGKAGTEAFF	TGTGCCACCTGCGAGACAGGGGGTAAGGCGGGCACTGAAGCTTTCTTT
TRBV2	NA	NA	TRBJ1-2	CASSEALVGDGFGYTF	TGTGCCAGCAGTGAAGCGCTTGTCGGAGACGGATTTGGCTACACCTTC
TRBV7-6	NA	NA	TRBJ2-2	CASSFMGGGDTGELFF	TGTGCCAGCAGCTTTATGGGCGGAGGGGACACCGGGGAGCTGTTTTTT
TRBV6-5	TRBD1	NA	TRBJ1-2	CASSYGGQLNYGYTF	TGTGCCAGCAGTTACGGGGGACAGCTGAATTATGGCTACACCTTC
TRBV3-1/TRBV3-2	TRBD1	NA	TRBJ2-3	CASSPQGNTDTQYF	TGTGCCAGCAGCCCACAGGGGAACACAGATACGCAGTATTTT
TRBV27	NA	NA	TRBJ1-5	CASSLFGGGGAWNQPQHF	TGTGCCAGCAGTTTATTCGGGGGGGGAGGGGCCTGGAATCAGCCCCAGCATTTT